This T cell receptor beta chain appears in the sequencing data of a study of shared clonotypes between healthy human individuals (dated by TCRdb to the early 2020s). In terms of the full investigation: The cohort included a few men and a couple of women between 18 and 49 years of age. For each donor, three plates each were used for CD4 naive and CD4 memory, two plates were used for CD8 naive, and one plate was used for CD8 memory. The study deeply sequenced blood TCR repertoires of about five healthy adults to estimate repertoire size and the extent of clonotype sharing between individuals. To increase sequencing depth and limit assay-specific biases, TCR repertoire library preparation and sequencing were carried out by different laboratories using diverse techniques. Leukapheresis yielded between about 0.85 and 10 billion PBMCs per donor. Points the paper makes about the study in general: Sampling was restricted to blood, and TCR repertoires in tissues likely differ from the TCR repertoires found in blood. Even with the large sequencing depth, rarefaction of the sorted-subset datasets indicated that sequencing was incomplete. Compared with non-shared clonotypes, clonotypes shared by all four sorted-subset donors had higher generation probabilities. Across a few donors, approximately 5% of naive CD4, 3% to 3.5% of naive CD8, roughly 2.3% of memory CD4, and approximately 0.4% of memory CD8 clonotypes were shared. Larger estimated clonotype richness was generally found for naive subsets than for memory subsets. Pairwise subsampling indicated that sequencing depth was expected to affect the degree of clonotype sharing among donors. The genetic and exposure-history diversity represented was limited by the small number of donors.

The germline V gene sets CDR1 to SGHVS and CDR2 to FQNEAQ. V is reduced by 4 bases and J by 0 bases, leaving a spacing of 17 bases between them. Counted from cysteine to phenylalanine, this CDR3 has 17 amino acids. The retained sequence is limited to the CDR3, 51 bases, with the frame set at the first base. TCR CDR3 regions were amplified from genomic DNA by multiplex PCR using the deep immunoSEQ assay. Extracted genomic DNA from each cell subset was distributed evenly across all wells of several immunoSEQ 96-well plates, and each plate was treated as a replicate. Each replicate PCR for sorted subsets received around 200 ng genomic DNA, equal to tens of thousands of T cell genomes. Purified libraries were quantified with a Qubit 3.0 fluorometer, sized on a Bioanalyzer 2100, and re-quantified with the KAPA Library Quantification kit. Every immunoSEQ 96-well plate was sequenced on a dedicated single-read 150-cycle Illumina NextSeq 550 flow cell. The authors' pipeline ran thus. Because the immunoSEQ output included only junctional sequences and no quality scores, the filtering could not be the same as the filtering used for full-length reads. Sequences were annotated with PyIR, a Python wrapper for IgBLAST v1.9, using IMGT germline references to assign V/J genes and CDR3. Any read was removed if the V/J assignment was weak (E-value above 1e-6), the CDR3 was missing, or the read contained stop codons, out-of-frame junctions, or ambiguous translated residues. V3J clonotypes were defined as sequences sharing an identical inferred V gene, J gene, and CDR3 amino acid sequence. Percentage overlap between repertoires was calculated by dividing the number of shared unique clonotypes by the size of the smaller repertoire. Three approaches were used to assess repertoire richness: RTK rarefaction, the Chao1 estimator, and Recon v2.1 estimates of unobserved clonotypes. For all TCRbeta clonotypes obtained by the gDNA method from a handful of donors, generation probabilities were computed with OLGA. Sourced from immuneACCESS, this table was stored by TCRdb with only in-frame sequences that have V and J called. A share of the clones is absent; for the studies checked, an unresolved V gene accounts for under half, and the remainder has no known explanation. That table supplies the V and J calls and clone size; D and trimming were determined from the DNA. For this sample there are approximately 1.9 million clones; roughly 95% appear just once. More than 1.5% of the sample rests with the top ten.

CD8 naive samples consisted of CD45RO-negative cells that were positively selected for CCR7, yielding a CD45RA+CCR7+ population without TemRA cells. Donors were healthy HIV-negative adults with no recently reported acute infections or vaccinations. Every donor was a Caucasian adult residing in Nashville, Tennessee, USA. Blood was collected by leukapheresis, and PBMCs were isolated by Ficoll-Histopaque density gradient centrifugation and then cryopreserved in liquid nitrogen vapor phase. Purity and quantity of every magnetically sorted T cell population were checked by analytical flow cytometry. From each sorted fraction, genomic DNA was isolated and quantified by UV absorbance on a Nanodrop 2000c. Comments on this clone: Its recognized antigen is unknown. Base quality data are lacking; no much larger clone is found one base away.

The source material was naive CD8+ T cells from PBMCs. The sample's cell subset or site label, decoded: CD45RA+CCR7+. The clonotype comes from a man aged 18-30 years in good health. Some clones in this sample may be carry-over from other donors' samples. The V and J genes are TRBV7-8 and TRBJ2-3; the D gene may be TRBD1 or TRBD2, since each aligns over 6 bases. In nucleotides, the sequence is TGTGCCAGCAGCTCGGGGGCCTGGGACTGGAGCACAGATACGCAGTATTTT. It specifies CASSSGAWDWSTDTQYF.